These T cell receptor beta chains were read from a single sample in a study of blood T cell repertoires in COVID-19. TCRdb keeps only in-frame clones here, not all; method: immunoSEQ multiplex PCR. The sample yields 40,000 to 45,000 clones, 89% seen once. Sequenced sample: peripheral blood. The origin of the receptors is a man aged 50-59 years with active COVID-19. CDR3s include the opening cysteine and the closing phenylalanine or tryptophan. The D gene is left open where the match is weak. For some rows the clone size is stated as once, few or many, or as a class when expanded; others skip it.

CDR3: CASSLVGGGGREKLFF; DNA: TGTGCCAGCAGCTTGGTCGGTGGGGGAGGACGAGAAAAACTGTTTTTT; size: -; D: -; V: TRBV5-4; J: TRBJ1-4; length: 16
CDR3: CASSLMTSGSRMDTQYF; DNA: TGTGCCAGCTCACTCATGACTAGCGGGAGTCGTATGGATACGCAGTATTTT; size: -; D: TRBD2; V: TRBV18; J: TRBJ2-3; length: 17
CDR3: CASSQDRGYNEQFF; DNA: TGTGCCAGCTCACAGGACAGGGGGTACAATGAGCAGTTCTTC; size: -; D: TRBD1; V: TRBV18; J: TRBJ2-1; length: 14
CDR3: CASSLRVPEPFRNQPQHF; DNA: TGCGCCAGCAGCCTCCGGGTCCCGGAGCCTTTTCGCAATCAGCCCCAGCATTTT; size: -; D: -; V: TRBV4-1; J: TRBJ1-5; length: 18
CDR3: CASSYNPQWSSVHEQFF; DNA: TGTGCCAGCAGTTACAATCCCCAATGGTCCAGTGTCCATGAGCAGTTCTTC; size: -; D: -; V: TRBV6-2/TRBV6-3; J: TRBJ2-1; length: 17
CDR3: CASSFPSYGYTF; DNA: TGTGCCAGCAGTTTTCCCAGCTATGGCTACACCTTC; size: -; D: -; V: TRBV28; J: TRBJ1-2; length: 12
CDR3: CASSIQGNQPQHF; DNA: TGTGCCAGCAGCATACAGGGTAATCAGCCCCAGCATTTT; size: -; D: -; V: TRBV3-1/TRBV3-2; J: TRBJ1-5; length: 13
CDR3: CASSSSGREQYF; DNA: TGTGCCAGCAGTTCTTCAGGGAGGGAGCAGTACTTC; size: -; D: -; V: TRBV28; J: TRBJ2-7; length: 12
CDR3: CASSLETGTNNQPQHF; DNA: TGTGCCAGCAGCTTAGAAACCGGGACAAATAATCAGCCCCAGCATTTT; size: -; D: -; V: TRBV7-2; J: TRBJ1-5; length: 16
CDR3: CASSLVPSGKRETQYF; DNA: TGTGCCAGCAGCTTAGTGCCCAGCGGGAAGCGGGAGACCCAGTACTTC; size: -; D: TRBD2; V: TRBV7-9; J: TRBJ2-5; length: 16
CDR3: CASSQSGLAGKETQYF; DNA: TGCGCCAGCAGCCAATCGGGACTAGCGGGAAAAGAGACCCAGTACTTC; size: -; D: TRBD2; V: TRBV4-1; J: TRBJ2-5; length: 16
CDR3: CATMGGEAGTYEQYF; DNA: TGTGCCACCATGGGGGGGGAGGCGGGAACCTACGAGCAGTACTTC; size: once; D: TRBD2; V: TRBV6-6; J: TRBJ2-7; length: 15
CDR3: CASSPQGGTEAFF; DNA: TGTGCCAGCAGCCCTCAAGGGGGCACTGAAGCTTTCTTT; size: -; D: -; V: TRBV7-2; J: TRBJ1-1; length: 13
CDR3: CASSQVAASGSRDTQYF; DNA: TGCGCCAGCAGCCAAGTTGCGGCTAGCGGGAGCAGGGATACGCAGTATTTT; size: -; D: TRBD2; V: TRBV4-3; J: TRBJ2-3; length: 17
CDR3: CASRGQADQPQHF; DNA: TGTGCCAGCAGGGGGCAGGCCGATCAGCCCCAGCATTTT; size: -; D: -; V: TRBV2; J: TRBJ1-5; length: 13
CDR3: CASSHYGVNTEAFF; DNA: TGTGCCAGCAGCCATTACGGAGTGAACACTGAAGCTTTCTTT; size: -; D: -; V: TRBV3-1/TRBV3-2; J: TRBJ1-1; length: 14